This is a list of T cell receptor beta chains from one sample in a study of siplizumab effects on memory and regulatory T cells. Using immunoSEQ multiplex PCR, the repertoire was profiled, and TCRdb retains in-frame clones only, with some absent. The sample holds roughly 50,000 clones; over 90% are singletons and the top ten take roughly a sixth. Sequenced sample: CD8+ T cells sorted from blood. These receptor sequences come from a human donor in good health. CDR3s include the opening cysteine and the closing phenylalanine or tryptophan. Fields, in order: D gene, clone size, J gene, V gene, CDR3 DNA, CDR3 protein. D genes are given only for firm matches. Rows give clone size only sometimes, using once, few, many, or a class for an expanded clone.

>-|once|TRBJ1-1|TRBV20-1
TGCAGTGCTAGAAGAATGTGGGAAGCTTTCTTT
CSARRMWEAFF
>TRBD1|-|TRBJ2-1|TRBV27
TGTGCCAGCAGTTGGGACAGGGTTAATGAGCAGTTCTTC
CASSWDRVNEQFF
>TRBD1|-|TRBJ1-1|TRBV5-1
TGCGCCAGCAGCTTGGAAGCAGGGGGAGATGAAGCTTTCTTT
CASSLEAGGDEAFF
>-|-|TRBJ1-5|TRBV19
TGTGCCAGTAGTATAGATCTTCCACGTGTGGCGGTGTTCTATAGCAATCAGCCCCAGCATTTT
CASSIDLPRVAVFYSNQPQHF
>-|-|TRBJ2-3|TRBV7-9
TGTGCCAGCAGCTTAGCGCTGGACCAGATGCAGTATTTT
CASSLALDQMQYF
>TRBD2|-|TRBJ2-1|TRBV6-5
TGTGCCAGCAGTTACTCGCCTAGCGGCGGGTGGGAGCAGTTCTTC
CASSYSPSGGWEQFF
>-|-|TRBJ2-5|TRBV12-5
TGTGCTAGTGGTTTGGTACTATCGGGGGCAGAGACCCAGTACTTC
CASGLVLSGAETQYF
>-|-|TRBJ2-7|TRBV10-2
TGCGCCAGCAGTGAGTGGGCAGCCTACGAGCAGTACTTC
CASSEWAAYEQYF
>TRBD1|medium-sized|TRBJ2-7|TRBV5-4
TGTGCCACCACCCGGGGACAGAGCTACGAGCAGTACTTC
CATTRGQSYEQYF
>-|once|TRBJ2-5|TRBV4-1
TGCGCCAGCAGCCAAGCCCGGCTGGAGACCCAGTACTTC
CASSQARLETQYF
>-|-|TRBJ2-3|TRBV9
TGTGCCAGCAGCGTAGATAGGGAGAAAGGCCGGGCAGATACGCAGTATTTT
CASSVDREKGRADTQYF
>-|-|TRBJ2-1|TRBV4-1
TGCGCCAGCAGCCAAGTTCGCAATGAGCAGTTCTTC
CASSQVRNEQFF
>TRBD1|-|TRBJ1-2|TRBV28
TGTGCCAGCAGTTTCGCAGGGGGCGACGGTGGCTACACCTTC
CASSFAGGDGGYTF
>-|-|TRBJ1-2|TRBV27
TGTGCCAGCAGTTTGGCCAGCCGGGACTATGGCTACACCTTC
CASSLASRDYGYTF
>-|-|TRBJ1-2|TRBV28
TGTGCCAGCAGCCACGGGACGGGCTACACCTTC
CASSHGTGYTF
>-|-|TRBJ1-4|TRBV15
TGTGCCACCAGCAGAGATCGGGGGCCATTCGAAAAACTGTTTTTT
CATSRDRGPFEKLFF
>-|-|TRBJ2-7|TRBV2
TGTGCCAGCCTGGTAGGGCTCGGCGAGCAGTACTTC
CASLVGLGEQYF
>-|-|TRBJ2-1|TRBV7-3
TGTGCCAGCAGTATTCAAGACGCCGGTGAGCAGTTCTTC
CASSIQDAGEQFF
>-|-|TRBJ1-1|TRBV7-9
TGTGCCAGCAGAGAAGACGGCCAGGGGTCTGAAGCTTTCTTT
CASREDGQGSEAFF
>TRBD1|-|TRBJ2-7|TRBV11-2
TGTGCCAGCAGCGTCGACAGGGTCGTTCTTGGCGAGCAGTACTTC
CASSVDRVVLGEQYF
>-|-|TRBJ2-7|TRBV7-9
TGTGCCAGCAGCTCGGACGCGACCTACGAGCAGTACTTC
CASSSDATYEQYF
>-|-|TRBJ2-1|TRBV14
TGTGCCAGCAGCCACGATACACTGCACGGAGGGGGTGAGCAGTTCTTC
CASSHDTLHGGGEQFF
>-|-|TRBJ2-7|TRBV28
TGTGCCAGCAGTCCGAGGGGAAGGTCCTACGAGCAGTACTTC
CASSPRGRSYEQYF
>-|once|TRBJ1-5|TRBV28
TGTGCCAGCAGCTTACCCCCAGGCCTGGGTCAGCCCCAGCATTTT
CASSLPPGLGQPQHF
>-|-|TRBJ2-6|TRBV27
TGTGCCAGCAGTTCGTTCTCTGGGGCCAACGTCCTGACTTTC
CASSSFSGANVLTF
>-|-|TRBJ2-3|TRBV30
TGTGCCTGGAGTCCTCCCACAGATACGCAGTATTTT
CAWSPPTDTQYF
>-|-|TRBJ2-2|TRBV19
TGTGCCACCCGAACGAAAGGGGGAAACACCGGGGAGCTGTTTTTT
CATRTKGGNTGELFF
>-|medium-sized|TRBJ1-1|TRBV4-2
TGTGCCAGCAGCCAAGAGTTTGCCGGCCGTGAAGCTTTCTTT
CASSQEFAGREAFF
>TRBD2|-|TRBJ2-5|TRBV27
TGTGCCAGCAGCTTACCGGGAGGAGAGACCCAGTACTTC
CASSLPGGETQYF
>-|once|TRBJ2-1|TRBV10-3
TGTGCCATCAGCGAAACAGCCTACAATGAGCAGTTCTTC
CAISETAYNEQFF
>-|-|TRBJ2-5|TRBV9
TGTGCCAGCAGCCCAGGGGACGGGACCCAGTACTTC
CASSPGDGTQYF
>-|-|TRBJ2-7|TRBV4-1
TGCGCCAGCAGCCAAGGCAACTACGAGCAGTACTTC
CASSQGNYEQYF
>-|-|TRBJ1-5|TRBV6-6
TGTGCCAGCAGTGGGGCCGGAGTTAATCAGCCCCAGCATTTT
CASSGAGVNQPQHF
>-|-|TRBJ1-1|TRBV27
TGTGCCAGCAGTCCGTATCCCGGGACACCGAACACTGAAGCTTTCTTT
CASSPYPGTPNTEAFF
>-|-|TRBJ2-1|TRBV4-1
TGCGCCAGCAGCCAAGATCTGGAGGATGAGCAGTTCTTC
CASSQDLEDEQFF
>TRBD2|-|TRBJ2-3|TRBV7-3
TGTGCCAGCAGCCCTTCTAGCGGCCCCGCCGGAACGCAGTATTTT
CASSPSSGPAGTQYF
>-|once|TRBJ2-1|TRBV5-5
TGTGCCAGCAGCTTGGCCTTGACGGAGAGGGATGAGCAGTTCTTC
CASSLALTERDEQFF
>-|once|TRBJ2-7|TRBV18
TGTGCCAGCTCCCGATCCCAATCTACAGGTCTCTCGTACGAGCAGTACTTC
CASSRSQSTGLSYEQYF
>-|-|TRBJ2-1|TRBV27
TGTGCCAGCAGCCCCGGGTCCCTCAATGAGCAGTTCTTC
CASSPGSLNEQFF
>-|-|TRBJ2-7|TRBV15
TGTGCCACCAGCCAATCTTATAGGGCCTACGAGCAGTACTTC
CATSQSYRAYEQYF
>TRBD2|-|TRBJ2-7|TRBV14
TGTGCCAGCAGCCACCAAGGGATAGCGGGAGCCTACGAGCAGTACTTC
CASSHQGIAGAYEQYF
>TRBD2|-|TRBJ2-7|TRBV11-2
TGTGCCAGCAGCTCTTCGGGGGGGCCCTACGAGCAGTACTTC
CASSSSGGPYEQYF